This T cell receptor (beta chain) was profiled in a study of post-analysis software for immune sequencing data. In the study overall: Secondary progressive, relapsing-remitting and progressive-relapsing multiple sclerosis were among the included disease courses.

General study points: Batch-matched samples strongly co-clustered by F measure. Significantly lower normalized Chao1 diversity was found in patients with multiple sclerosis relative to controls.

Carried by the TCR beta cDNA libraries were unique molecular identifiers. Input amounts of 1 to 10 million T cells were used. These gave 500,000 or so cDNA molecules, so each molecule approximated one T cell. From the PCR reads, TCRdb called clonotypes with MiXCR, one entry per CDR3 protein. The repertoire consists of about 770,000 distinct CDR3 sequences, with roughly 46% occurring once and the leading ten covering just under 5%. About this clonotype: Its antigen is currently unknown.

Sequencing was done on a sample of blood. This clonotype was obtained from a girl aged 10-17 years with multiple sclerosis.

This chain's CDR3 is CATSAAQTGGSYTF. CDR3 in DNA: TGTGCCACCAGCGCGGCTCAAACAGGGGGAAGCTACACCTTC. The chain carries TRBV15 and TRBJ1-2, with 8 bases aligning to TRBD1. The CDR3 contains 14 residues. V gave up 5 bases and J gave up 9 bases; unmatched junction bases: 11. CDR1 LNHNV and CDR2 YYDKDF come from the germline V gene (reference sequence).